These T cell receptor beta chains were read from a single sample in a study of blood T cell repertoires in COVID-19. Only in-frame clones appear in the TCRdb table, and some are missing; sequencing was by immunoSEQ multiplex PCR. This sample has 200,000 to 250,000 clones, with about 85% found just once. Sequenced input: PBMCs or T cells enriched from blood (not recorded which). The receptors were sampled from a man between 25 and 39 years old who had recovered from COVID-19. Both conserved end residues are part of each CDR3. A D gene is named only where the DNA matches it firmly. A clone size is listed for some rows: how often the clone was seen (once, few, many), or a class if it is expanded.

TGTGCCAGCAGCTACCAGGGGGAGAGGCAGCCCCAGCATTTT	CASSYQGERQPQHF	TRBD1	.	TRBV7-9	TRBJ1-5
TGTGCCAGCAGGAGACGACTAGCGGAGATCTACGAGCAGTACTTC	CASRRRLAEIYEQYF	TRBD2	few	TRBV6-6	TRBJ2-7
TGTGCCAGTAGCGCCGACAGGGGTAACAATCAGCCCCAGCATTTT	CASSADRGNNQPQHF	TRBD1	.	TRBV19	TRBJ1-5
TGTGCCAGCTCACCAGGGACAGGGGTATCCGGCTACACCTTC	CASSPGTGVSGYTF	TRBD1	.	TRBV18	TRBJ1-2
TGTGCCAGCAGCTTCCCGACTAGGGGGGGGCTCGGAAACACCATATATTTT	CASSFPTRGGLGNTIYF	.	.	TRBV7-2	TRBJ1-3
TGTGCCTGGAGGACAGGGGGCGCAGTGTTTTTT	CAWRTGGAVFF	TRBD1	.	TRBV30	TRBJ1-4
TGTGCCAGCAGCTTCTTTAGCGGGGCTAGCACAGATACGCAGTATTTT	CASSFFSGASTDTQYF	TRBD2	.	TRBV7-2	TRBJ2-3
TGTGCCAGCAGCTTGTATGTGACACCCTCCTACGAGCAGTACTTC	CASSLYVTPSYEQYF	.	.	TRBV5-4	TRBJ2-7
TGTGCCTGGAACGAAGGGACTAGCGGGATCGACGAGCAGTACTTC	CAWNEGTSGIDEQYF	TRBD2	.	TRBV30	TRBJ2-7
TGTGCCAGCAGCCCAGGGACATATGGCTACACCTTC	CASSPGTYGYTF	.	.	TRBV11-2	TRBJ1-2
TGTGCCAGCCAAACAGGGGATAGCAATCAGCCCCAGCATTTT	CASQTGDSNQPQHF	TRBD1	.	TRBV6-6	TRBJ1-5
TGTGCCAGCAGCTTGACTGTGTTGAACACTGAAGCTTTCTTT	CASSLTVLNTEAFF	.	.	TRBV7-9	TRBJ1-1
TGTGCCAGCGCCATAAGGGGGTCCTATGGCTACACCTTC	CASAIRGSYGYTF	.	.	TRBV19	TRBJ1-2
TGTGCCAGCAGCCTACCTAGCGCCACTAACATTCAGTACTTC	CASSLPSATNIQYF	.	.	TRBV5-4	TRBJ2-4
TGTGCCAGCAGCCTTGGCAATCAGCCCCAGCATTTT	CASSLGNQPQHF	.	.	TRBV5-4	TRBJ1-5
TGTGCCAGCAGCTTAGGAGGCACTTCACCCCTCCACTTT	CASSLGGTSPLHF	.	.	TRBV7-8	TRBJ1-6
TGTGCCAGCTCACAGGACACGGCGGGGACCATATATTTT	CASSQDTAGTIYF	.	.	TRBV18	TRBJ1-3
TGTGCCAGCAGTTTTTGGGACAGCTATGGCTACACCTTC	CASSFWDSYGYTF	TRBD1	.	TRBV12-3/TRBV12-4	TRBJ1-2
TGTGCCAGCAGTGGAACCATTAGCGGGGGGGCCAAGTCTGATACGCAGTATTTT	CASSGTISGGAKSDTQYF	TRBD2	.	TRBV6-2/TRBV6-3	TRBJ2-3
TGTGCCAGCAGCTTCCAGACAGGGTGGGGCGAGCAGTACTTC	CASSFQTGWGEQYF	TRBD1	.	TRBV5-4	TRBJ2-7
TGTGCCAGTACCTTGGACAGGGGGAGGACAGCTGGCTACACCTTC	CASTLDRGRTAGYTF	TRBD1	.	TRBV19	TRBJ1-2
TGTGCCGGTAGGAGTAGCGGGAGTGGCACCGGGGAGCTGTTTTTT	CAGRSSGSGTGELFF	TRBD2	.	TRBV2	TRBJ2-2
TGTGCCAGCAGGAAGGACAGCGTCTACGGCGAGCAGTACTTC	CASRKDSVYGEQYF	.	.	TRBV7-6	TRBJ2-7
TGTGCCAGCAGTTATAGGACAGGGCGTATGAACACTGAAGCTTTCTTT	CASSYRTGRMNTEAFF	TRBD1	.	TRBV6-2/TRBV6-3	TRBJ1-1
TGTGCCAGCAGTTATTTGAAGGGGCCAGCTTTCTTT	CASSYLKGPAFF	.	.	TRBV6-2/TRBV6-3	TRBJ1-1
TGTGCCAGCAGCTTAACTAGCGGGGGGACCCAGTACTTC	CASSLTSGGTQYF	TRBD2	.	TRBV7-2	TRBJ2-5
TGTGCCAGCAGCCCAGGGGACAGGGGGCCTCAAGAGACCCAGTACTTC	CASSPGDRGPQETQYF	TRBD1	once	TRBV6-2/TRBV6-3	TRBJ2-5
TGTGCCAGCAGCTCCCAGGGATACACTGAAGCTTTCTTT	CASSSQGYTEAFF	.	.	TRBV13	TRBJ1-1
TGCGCCAGCAGCCAAGGAAGGGGATTCTATGGCTACACCTTC	CASSQGRGFYGYTF	.	.	TRBV4-3	TRBJ1-2
TGTGCCAGCTCACCACCGCTAGCGGGAGGGCCGAATACGCAGTATTTT	CASSPPLAGGPNTQYF	TRBD2	.	TRBV18	TRBJ2-3
TGTGCTAGCAGCTTACGTGAGGGCACTGAAGCTTTCTTT	CASSLREGTEAFF	.	.	TRBV7-7	TRBJ1-1
TGTGCCAGTCACCAGGGCTCTCAGTGGCCGAACACTGAAGCTTTCTTT	CASHQGSQWPNTEAFF	.	.	TRBV19	TRBJ1-1
TGTGCCAGCAGTTATGGAGACCTGTACGAGCAGTACTTC	CASSYGDLYEQYF	.	.	TRBV6-2/TRBV6-3	TRBJ2-7
TGTGCCAGTAGTCGATTTGTAGGAGGGAGGACTGGAAACACCATATATTTT	CASSRFVGGRTGNTIYF	.	once	TRBV19	TRBJ1-3
TGCAGCGGACAGGGGATCTCTGGAAACACCATATATTTT	CSGQGISGNTIYF	TRBD1	.	TRBV29-1	TRBJ1-3
TGTGCCAGCAGCTTGGTGGCGGGACCGACCTACGAGCAGTACTTC	CASSLVAGPTYEQYF	.	.	TRBV5-5	TRBJ2-7
TGTGCCAGCAGTTCGCGAAACAGGGGGGTAGCCGAGCAGTACTTC	CASSSRNRGVAEQYF	TRBD1	.	TRBV27	TRBJ2-7
TGTGCCAGCAGCTCGGGGAGGGACTCTGAGCGGGGGTCCTACAATGAGCAGTTCTTC	CASSSGRDSERGSYNEQFF	TRBD2	.	TRBV11-3	TRBJ2-1
TGTGCCAGCAGCCGCTCGGGACAGGGCTTATCTGGGGCCAACGTCCTGACTTTC	CASSRSGQGLSGANVLTF	TRBD1	.	TRBV3-1/TRBV3-2	TRBJ2-6
TGTGCCAGCAGTCCCGGACAGGGGAGGTCCTACGAGCAGTACTTC	CASSPGQGRSYEQYF	TRBD1	once	TRBV7-2	TRBJ2-7
TGTGCCAGCAGTTTCGACAGGGAAACTTTCTTT	CASSFDRETFF	TRBD1	.	TRBV6-5	TRBJ1-1
TGTGCCATCAGGGCCCCGGGACAGGGTTCTTATTCACCCCTCCACTTT	CAIRAPGQGSYSPLHF	TRBD1	.	TRBV10-3	TRBJ1-6
TGTGCCAGCTCACCACCTGCCAGCGGGGGATACCAAGAGACCCAGTACTTC	CASSPPASGGYQETQYF	TRBD2	.	TRBV18	TRBJ2-5
TGCGCCAGCAGCCTCGGACAGGGGGCGACTGGCTACACCTTC	CASSLGQGATGYTF	TRBD1	.	TRBV4-3	TRBJ1-2
TGTGCCAGCAGCTTTGGAGGGAATCAAAACATTCAGTACTTC	CASSFGGNQNIQYF	.	.	TRBV5-6	TRBJ2-4
TGTGCCAGCAGCCCACAGGGCTCGGACTACAATGAGCAGTTCTTC	CASSPQGSDYNEQFF	.	.	TRBV9	TRBJ2-1
TGTGCCAGCCTGAGGGACAGTAATTCACCCCTCCACTTT	CASLRDSNSPLHF	TRBD1	.	TRBV6-5	TRBJ1-6
TGTGCCAGCAGCCTGGGACAGGGGTATTCGCACACTGAAGCTTTCTTT	CASSLGQGYSHTEAFF	TRBD1	.	TRBV7-9	TRBJ1-1
TGTGCCACCAGTGACCCCCTGGGGACAGGGAGAGAGACCCAGTACTTC	CATSDPLGTGRETQYF	TRBD1	.	TRBV24-1	TRBJ2-5
TGCAGCGGCCGGGACAGGGCCACCGGGGAGCTGTTTTTT	CSGRDRATGELFF	TRBD1	.	TRBV29-1	TRBJ2-2
TGTGCCAGCAGCCAACAGGGGGCTGGCGAGCAGTACTTC	CASSQQGAGEQYF	TRBD1	.	TRBV14	TRBJ2-7
TGCAGCGTTGTAATTGGGGGGAATCAGCCCCAGCATTTT	CSVVIGGNQPQHF	.	.	TRBV29-1	TRBJ1-5
TGTGCCAGCAGTGAGGAGTACACTATCCACTTT	CASSEEYTIHF	.	once	TRBV2	TRBJ1-6
TGTGCCAGCAGTTCCTTTACGGTCCCCGGGGAGCTGTTTTTT	CASSSFTVPGELFF	.	.	TRBV2	TRBJ2-2
TGTGCCAGTGCGGGGACTAAGGCACCCTCCTACAATGAGCAGTTCTTC	CASAGTKAPSYNEQFF	TRBD2	once	TRBV19	TRBJ2-1